This TCR beta chain appears in the sequencing data of a study of cytomegalovirus exposure and HLA in healthy donors. PCR involved 60 Vbeta and 13 Jbeta primers. The method was immunoSEQ multiplex PCR; TCRdb's version includes in-frame clones alone and lacks a portion of them. Found here are under 150,000 clones, roughly three quarters of them singletons; the top ten hold less than 2%. Whole-study results and caveats: As immune exposure information, only CMV serostatus was available.

This CDR3 is 11 amino acids long. V lost 7 bases, J lost 5 bases, and 11 bases lay in between. Germline CDR1 is SQVTM and CDR2 is ANQGSEA. For this clone: Its matching antigen is unknown.

The chain recombines TRBV29-1 with TRBJ1-2; D call uncertain. This clonotype originated in a woman aged 18-30 years in good health and CMV-seronegative. Source material: PBMCs. CDR3 coding DNA: TGCAGCGCCCTGGGCGGGTATGGCTACACCTTC. This translates into CSALGGYGYTF.